One and the same sample provided the 13 T cell receptor beta chains below, sequenced in a study of cytomegalovirus exposure and HLA in healthy donors. Primers for the PCR totalled 60 Vbeta and 13 Jbeta. TCRdb's copy holds only in-frame clones and misses some; the assay was immunoSEQ multiplex PCR. This table has 130,000 to 150,000 clones, over 60% appearing once. Specimen: PBMCs. These receptors were taken from a man aged 40-55 years in good health and CMV-seropositive.

The J gene is TRBJ1-1, the V gene TRBV19, with 8 bases matching TRBD1. CDR1 and CDR2 from the germline V gene are LNHDA and SQIVND (reference sequence). J was trimmed by 2 bases and V by 4 bases; bases with no gene match: 6. This CDR3 region has 15 residues. Here the CDR3 DNA reads TGTGCCAGTAGTACACGAGGGACAGGCAACACTGAAGCTTTCTTT. Translation: CASSTRGTGNTEAFF.

This clone was counted once. This chain connects TRBV7-8 to TRBJ2-7; D is perhaps TRBD1 (5 bases). This CDR3 has 14 residues. From germline, CDR1 is SGHVS and CDR2 FQNEAQ. V lost 5 bases and J 5 bases, leaving 16 bases between the germline ends. The CDR3 DNA sequence: TGTGCCAGCAGCCCCAGGGATATCGGGCACGAGCAGTACTTC. It codes for CASSPRDIGHEQYF.

The gene calls are TRBV5-1 and TRBJ2-1, with D maybe TRBD1 (5 bases). Trimming removed 2 bases from V and 0 bases from J, with 9 bases in between. This CDR3 spans 15 amino acids. Germline lookup yields CDR1 SGHRS and CDR2 YFSETQ. The CDR3 is CASSFQGYSYNEQFF. The CDR3 DNA reads as TGCGCCAGCAGCTTCCAGGGTTACTCCTACAATGAGCAGTTCTTC.

This clone was detected only once. The rearrangement links TRBV5-1 to TRBJ2-1; tentative D call: TRBD2 (6 bases). V dropped 5 bases and J dropped 5 bases, with 17 bases sitting between them. The CDR3 runs 15 residues. Germline V gene data show CDR1 as SGHRS and CDR2 as YFSETQ. CDR3: CASRLGDSANNEQFF. As DNA, the CDR3 is TGCGCCAGCAGGTTAGGGGACTCCGCAAACAATGAGCAGTTCTTC.

The chain joins TRBV19 to TRBJ2-7; 7 nucleotides line up with TRBD2. CDR1 LNHDA and CDR2 SQIVND come from the germline V gene (reference sequence). V shed 7 bases and J 0 bases; nucleotides not matched to a gene: 6. This CDR3 comprises 14 residues. The CDR3 coding sequence is TGTGCCAGTAAGTCTAGCGGATCCTCCTACGAGCAGTACTTC. Protein product: CASKSSGSSYEQYF.

This clone was recorded once. This chain links TRBV7-2 with TRBJ2-5; maybe TRBD1 (6 bases). The V and J ends lost 3 bases and 5 bases respectively, with 16 bases between them. The germline V gene encodes CDR1 SGHTA and CDR2 FQGNSA. CDR3 size: 15 residues. The CDR3 sequence is CASSFSSRGGETQYF. The DNA for the CDR3 is TGTGCCAGCAGCTTTAGTAGCAGGGGTGGGGAGACCCAGTACTTC.

The chain recombines TRBV6-1 with TRBJ2-2; TRBD2 matches at 9 bases. The CDR3 is 15 amino acids. The junction had 9 bases not matched to a gene; V was cut back by 8 bases and J by 5 bases. In germline, CDR1 is MNHNS, CDR2 SASEGT. CDR3 sequence (DNA): TGTGCCAGCGGAGGGCTAGCGGGACGGACCGGGGAGCTGTTTTTT. It is translated as CASGGLAGRTGELFF.

This clone was found a few times. Other DNA variants within this sample encode the same CDR3. V usage is TRBV19 and J usage is TRBJ1-5; possibly TRBD1 for D (6 bases). V lost 6 bases and J lost 5, with 17 bases in between. This CDR3 comprises 15 residues. Germline loops: CDR1 LNHDA, CDR2 SQIVND (reference sequence). CDR3 nucleotide sequence: TGTGCCAGTAGCCCAAAGACAGGCTGGGATCAGCCCCAGCATTTT. It yields the protein CASSPKTGWDQPQHF.

V gene TRBV29-1 combines with J gene TRBJ2-7; D perhaps matches TRBD2 (5 bases). CDR1 is SQVTM, CDR2 ANQGSEA, per germline. CDR3 size: 15 residues. Trimming took off 0 bases at V and 3 bases at J, with 15 bases between the two ends. The CDR3 region is CSVEDRGRVSYEQYF. CDR3 DNA sequence: TGCAGCGTTGAAGACCGCGGGCGGGTAAGCTACGAGCAGTACTTC.

This clone was picked up a small number of times. This sequence joins TRBV2 and TRBJ1-2; D perhaps matches TRBD1 (6 bases). V was trimmed by 11 bases and J by 0 bases, leaving 13 bases between them. This CDR3 is built from 13 residues. Per germline, CDR1 SNHLY and CDR2 FYNNEI. CDR3 in DNA: TGTGCCGCTACGACAGGATCTAACTATGGCTACACCTTC. It translates to CAATTGSNYGYTF.

The chain couples TRBV11-2 to TRBJ1-2; D possibly corresponds to TRBD1 (5 bases). CDR1 SGHAT and CDR2 FQNNGV come from the germline V gene. The CDR3 spans 11 residues. V lost 4 bases and J lost 7, with 7 bases in between. CDR3 residues: CASSSGFGYTF. The CDR3 DNA is TGTGCCAGCAGCTCAGGGTTTGGCTACACCTTC.

The rearrangement uses TRBV6-5 and TRBJ2-7; 10 bases match TRBD1. This CDR3 has 15 amino acids. Trimming at V came to 4 bases and at J to 4 bases, leaving 7 bases not matched to a gene. CDR1 is MNHEY and CDR2 is SVGAGI in the germline V gene. Written as DNA, the CDR3 is TGTGCCAGCAGTTCCACCGGGACAGGGGATTACGAGCAGTACTTC. It yields the protein CASSSTGTGDYEQYF.

The rearrangement links TRBV4-2 to TRBJ2-7; 7 nucleotides align to TRBD1. The length of the CDR3 is 13 residues. From germline, CDR1 is LGHNA and CDR2 YNFKEQ. Trimming removed 0 bases from V and 10 bases from J; junction bases left unmatched: 6. Written as DNA, the CDR3 is TGTGCCAGCAGCCAAGATGTAGGGGGCGATCAGTACTTC. Translated: CASSQDVGGDQYF.